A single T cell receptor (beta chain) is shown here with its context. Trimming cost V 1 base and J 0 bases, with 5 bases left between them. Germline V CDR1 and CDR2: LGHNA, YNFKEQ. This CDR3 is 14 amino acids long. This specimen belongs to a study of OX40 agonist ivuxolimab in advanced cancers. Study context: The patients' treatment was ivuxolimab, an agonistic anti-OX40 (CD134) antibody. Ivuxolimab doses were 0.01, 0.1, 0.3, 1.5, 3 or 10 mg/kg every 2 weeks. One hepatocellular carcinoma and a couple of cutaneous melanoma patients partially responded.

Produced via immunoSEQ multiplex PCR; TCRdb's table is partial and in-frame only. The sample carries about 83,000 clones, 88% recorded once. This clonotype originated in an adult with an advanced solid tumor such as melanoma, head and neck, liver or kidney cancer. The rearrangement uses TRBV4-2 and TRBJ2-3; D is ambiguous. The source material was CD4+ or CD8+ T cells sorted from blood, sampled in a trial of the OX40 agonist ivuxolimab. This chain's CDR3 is CASSQGLSTDTQYF. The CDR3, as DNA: TGTGCCAGCAGCCAAGGTCTAAGCACAGATACGCAGTATTTT.